One sample yielded the 9 T cell receptor beta chains listed below, sequenced in a study of CD8+ T cells in alopecia areata. Sequencing relied on a cDNA template that was reverse transcribed from extracted RNA. Assay used: immunoSEQ multiplex PCR; TCRdb lists only in-frame clones, some missing. Among 110,000 to 150,000 clones listed, around 50% were seen once. The input for sequencing was CD4+ T cells sorted from blood, taken at week 0. The origin of the receptors is a human donor with alopecia areata.

The gene calls are TRBV2 and TRBJ2-7, with 9 bases aligning to TRBD1. V gave up 7 bases and J gave up 2 bases; unmatched junction bases: 6. The germline V gene encodes CDR1 SNHLY and CDR2 FYNNEI. There are 14 residues in the CDR3. CDR3 loop: CASNPGTGPYEQYF. For the CDR3, the DNA is TGTGCCAGCAACCCCGGGACAGGGCCCTACGAGCAGTACTTC.

The chain combines TRBV25-1 with TRBJ1-2; no firm D call. V was trimmed by 2 bases and J by 6 bases, leaving 13 bases between them. The CDR3 length is 14 residues. Germline CDR1 MGHDK, CDR2 SYGVNS. CDR3 nucleotide sequence: TGTGCCAGCAGTGAAGCCTCAGAACGGAATGGCTACACCTTC. It codes for CASSEASERNGYTF.

V and J are TRBV2 and TRBJ1-1, with D perhaps TRBD1 (5 bases). Trimming shortened V by 0 bases and J by 6 bases, and 14 bases separated the two germline ends. The CDR3 is 15 amino acids. Germline V gene sequence: CDR1 SNHLY, CDR2 FYNNEI. CDR3 in DNA: TGTGCCAGCAGTGAAGCTGGGCAGGGAACCCCTGAAGCTTTCTTT. Translation gives CASSEAGQGTPEAFF.

This clone was detected only once. The chain carries TRBV30 and TRBJ1-2, with D possibly being TRBD1 (6 bases). Germline V gives CDR1 GTSNPN, CDR2 SVGIG (reference sequence). This CDR3 spans 12 amino acids. V lost 8 bases, J lost 4 bases, and 14 bases lay in between. CDR3 sequence (DNA): TGTGCCACAGTACAGGGCCTCTATGGCTACACCTTC. This sequence encodes CATVQGLYGYTF. Full variable domain (remainder filled in from reference TRBV30 and TRBJ1-2): SQTIHQWPATLVQPVGSPLSLECTVEGTSNPNLYWYRQAAGRGLQLLFYSVGIGQISSEVPQNLSASRPQDRQFILSSKKLLLSDSGFYLCATVQGLYGYTFGSGTRLTVV.

This clone has just a few counts. The V gene is TRBV9, the J gene TRBJ2-7; 8 bases line up with TRBD2. The CDR3 has 15 amino acids. Trimming cost V 3 bases and J 2 bases; bases outside gene matches: 7. CDR1 and CDR2 from the germline V gene are SGDLS and YYNGEE. CDR3 sequence (DNA): TGTGCCAGCAGCGCCTATTCGGGGGGGACCTACGAGCAGTACTTC. Its protein is CASSAYSGGTYEQYF.

The gene calls are TRBV15 and TRBJ2-2, with D perhaps TRBD1 (5 bases). Germline-derived CDR1 and CDR2 are LNHNV and YYDKDF (reference sequence). The ends were cut back, 0 bases at V and 6 bases at J, with 8 bases in the middle. This CDR3 contains 14 residues. The CDR3 DNA reads as TGTGCCACCAGCAGAGATTTGACAGCCGGGGAGCTGTTTTTT. Amino acid sequence: CATSRDLTAGELFF. The full variable domain, its missing parts supplied by reference TRBV15 and TRBJ2-2, is DAMVIQNPRYQVTQFGKPVTLSCSQTLNHNVMYWYQQKSSQAPKLLFHYYDKDFNNEADTPDNFQSRRPNTSFCFLDIRSPGLGDTAMYLCATSRDLTAGELFFGEGSRLTVL.

The chain joins TRBV15 to TRBJ1-2; 8 bases align to TRBD1. The CDR3 has 16 residues. The trim removed 1 base at V and 0 bases at J, leaving 4 bases unmatched. The germline V gene encodes CDR1 LNHNV and CDR2 YYDKDF (reference sequence). CDR3 sequence (DNA): TGTGCCACCAGCAGAGGGACAGGGTCGACTAACTATGGCTACACCTTC. Translating it yields CATSRGTGSTNYGYTF.

This chain links TRBV7-2 with TRBJ1-1, with D perhaps TRBD1 (6 bases). Germline values: CDR1 SGHTA, CDR2 FQGNSA. The CDR3 has 13 amino acids. V lost 5 bases and J 6 bases, leaving 13 bases between the germline ends. The CDR3, as DNA: TGTGCCAGCAGCGCAAGACAGGTAGCTGAAGCTTTCTTT. The encoded protein is CASSARQVAEAFF.

This clone was observed many times. The chain has TRBV5-6 and TRBJ2-4; possible D gene TRBD2, 5 bases. In germline, CDR1 is SGHDT, CDR2 YYEEEE. V lost 4 bases, J lost 0 bases, and 8 bases lay in between. There are 14 residues in the CDR3. CDR3 bases: TGTGCCAGCAGCCCCGGAGGAGCCAAAAACATTCAGTACTTC. It codes for CASSPGGAKNIQYF.